A selection of T cell receptor beta chains follows, all from one sample in a study of blood T cell repertoires in COVID-19. The method was immunoSEQ multiplex PCR; TCRdb's version includes in-frame clones alone and lacks a portion of them. The data show around 260,000 clones, with around 87% seen just once and around 5.1% held by the top ten. Sequencing input: peripheral blood. These receptors were obtained from a woman aged 55-75 years with COVID-19, enrolled during active disease. Each CDR3 is given with its conserved first and last residue. Each record gives: CDR3 DNA, CDR3 protein, J gene, clone size, D gene, V gene. D genes are given only for firm matches. Clone sizes are given selectively: once, few, many, or a class where the clone is expanded.

TGTGCCAGCAGTGTAAATGAGATCTCTGGCTACACCTTC	CASSVNEISGYTF	TRBJ1-2	NA	NA	TRBV2
TGTGCCAGCAGCGTAGAAGGACTAGCGGGGCCTTACGAGCAGTACTTC	CASSVEGLAGPYEQYF	TRBJ2-7	NA	TRBD2	TRBV9
TGTGCCAGCAGCCGGGACTCCAATGAGCAGTTCTTC	CASSRDSNEQFF	TRBJ2-1	NA	NA	TRBV5-4
TGTGCCAGCAGCAATGGAGTCAGCGGTTCCTACAATGAGCAGTTCTTC	CASSNGVSGSYNEQFF	TRBJ2-1	NA	NA	TRBV5-4
TGTGCCAGCAAGGTACCTGGACAGGGCCGAACTGAAGCTTTCTTT	CASKVPGQGRTEAFF	TRBJ1-1	NA	TRBD1	TRBV28
TGTGCCAGCAGTTTAGTGTTAGTCACCGGGGAGCTGTTTTTT	CASSLVLVTGELFF	TRBJ2-2	NA	NA	TRBV28
TGTGCCACCGGACAGGGCGGGAACACCGGGGAGCTGTTTTTT	CATGQGGNTGELFF	TRBJ2-2	NA	TRBD1	TRBV15
TGTGCCAGCAGCCAGCGTGGAGCGGGAGGCCTTTCGGCCCAGTACTTC	CASSQRGAGGLSAQYF	TRBJ2-5	NA	TRBD2	TRBV3-1/TRBV3-2
TGTGCCAGTAGTCCTATCGCAAATGAGCAGTTCTTC	CASSPIANEQFF	TRBJ2-1	NA	NA	TRBV19
TGTGCCAGCAGCTTATTAAGTGGGAGGGCCGGGGAGACCCAGTACTTC	CASSLLSGRAGETQYF	TRBJ2-5	NA	TRBD2	TRBV7-8
TGTGCCAGCACGGTGGCTAGCGGAGGGAATGAGCAGTTCTTC	CASTVASGGNEQFF	TRBJ2-1	NA	TRBD2	TRBV27
TGTGCCAGCAGATTCCTGTCGGGGGGCGGTAATTCACCCCTCCACTTT	CASRFLSGGGNSPLHF	TRBJ1-6	NA	NA	TRBV5-6
TGTGCCAGCAGTTTAAACGACGGGAGATCTACGGAGCAGTACTTC	CASSLNDGRSTEQYF	TRBJ2-7	NA	NA	TRBV28
TGTGCCAGCAAAATAGAGTCCTACGAGCAGTACTTC	CASKIESYEQYF	TRBJ2-7	NA	NA	TRBV28
TGTGCCAGTAGTTCTGGACAGGGAAGGGAGACCCAGTACTTC	CASSSGQGRETQYF	TRBJ2-5	NA	TRBD1	TRBV19
TGCAGCGTTGACCGCGACAGTTATCCCTTGAACACTGAAGCTTTCTTT	CSVDRDSYPLNTEAFF	TRBJ1-1	NA	NA	TRBV29-1
TGTGCCAGCAGCGTTTCGGGTTCTGGAAACACCATATATTTT	CASSVSGSGNTIYF	TRBJ1-3	NA	NA	TRBV9
TGTGCCAGCAGCGTATCTTCTAGCGGAGGCACAGATACGCAGTATTTT	CASSVSSSGGTDTQYF	TRBJ2-3	NA	TRBD2	TRBV9
TGTGCCAGCAGCTTCACTAGCGGGAGAATCGACGAGCAGTACTTC	CASSFTSGRIDEQYF	TRBJ2-7	NA	TRBD2	TRBV7-2
TGTGCCAGCAGCTTAGAAAGGGACAGATTAGCCAAAAACATTCAGTACTTC	CASSLERDRLAKNIQYF	TRBJ2-4	few	TRBD1	TRBV7-2
TGCGCCAGCAGTGAGTCGCCGCGGGAGAGATTCCCCTCCACCTACAATGAGCAGTTCTTC	CASSESPRERFPSTYNEQFF	TRBJ2-1	NA	TRBD2	TRBV10-1
TGTGCCAGCAGCCGTGCACAGGGGGCGACCTACGAGCAGTACTTC	CASSRAQGATYEQYF	TRBJ2-7	few	TRBD1	TRBV7-3
TGTGCCAGCAGCTCTGACAGAAGCTCCTATAATTCACCCCTCCACTTT	CASSSDRSSYNSPLHF	TRBJ1-6	NA	NA	TRBV7-9
TGTGCCAGCAGTTTAGGGGCCGCAACCTACGAGCAGTACTTC	CASSLGAATYEQYF	TRBJ2-7	NA	NA	TRBV28
TGTGCCAGCAGCTTCTTGTCGGCTGGAAACACCATATATTTT	CASSFLSAGNTIYF	TRBJ1-3	few	NA	TRBV5-6
TGTGCCAGTAAAATTCCGGGACAGGGACGGCCCCAGCATTTT	CASKIPGQGRPQHF	TRBJ1-5	NA	TRBD1	TRBV19
TGTGCCACCAGTGCAGGGGACCGAGGAGCTTTCTTT	CATSAGDRGAFF	TRBJ1-1	NA	NA	TRBV24-1
TGCGCCAGCAGCCCGAGCGGGACAGGGCAAGAGACCCAGTACTTC	CASSPSGTGQETQYF	TRBJ2-5	few	TRBD1	TRBV5-1
TGTGCCAGCAGCTCCCGTAGGGCGGGGGGCGTATTAGATACGCAGTATTTT	CASSSRRAGGVLDTQYF	TRBJ2-3	NA	TRBD2	TRBV7-9
TGTGCCTGGAGTTCCGCCCGGGACACCTCTCGGACTAATGAAAAACTGTTTTTT	CAWSSARDTSRTNEKLFF	TRBJ1-4	NA	NA	TRBV30
TGTGCCAGCAGTACGACCCGACAGGGACCCTCCTACGAGCAGTACTTC	CASSTTRQGPSYEQYF	TRBJ2-7	NA	TRBD1	TRBV28
TGTGCCACCAGTGATAGTGGCGGGAGGCGGGGTAGTGAGCAGTTCTTC	CATSDSGGRRGSEQFF	TRBJ2-1	NA	TRBD2	TRBV24-1
TGTGCCCGAAAAGAGGATCTCTCGAGCACCGGGGAGCTGTTTTTT	CARKEDLSSTGELFF	TRBJ2-2	NA	NA	TRBV30
TGCGCCAGCAGCCACCCCGGACAGGGCGGACAGCCCCAGCATTTT	CASSHPGQGGQPQHF	TRBJ1-5	few	TRBD1	TRBV4-1
TGTGCCAGCAGTTACCTAGCGGGAGGGACCCCAGATACGCAGTATTTT	CASSYLAGGTPDTQYF	TRBJ2-3	NA	TRBD2	TRBV6-5
TGTGCCAGCAGGCCTCCAGCTGGAAACACCATATATTTT	CASRPPAGNTIYF	TRBJ1-3	NA	NA	TRBV12-3/TRBV12-4
TGCGCCAGCAGCTTGGCCCAGAACACCGGGGAGCTGTTTTTT	CASSLAQNTGELFF	TRBJ2-2	NA	NA	TRBV5-1
TGTGCCTGGAGTGTAAGGGCAGGGGTAAACACCGGGGAGCTGTTTTTT	CAWSVRAGVNTGELFF	TRBJ2-2	NA	NA	TRBV30
TGTGCCAGCAGCCTCCTTCCACCCGGACAGGGGACCCATGGCTACACCTTC	CASSLLPPGQGTHGYTF	TRBJ1-2	NA	TRBD1	TRBV27
TGTGCCAGCGCTAGCTCCGGGGAGCTGTTTTTT	CASASSGELFF	TRBJ2-2	NA	NA	TRBV7-3
TGTGCCAGCAGTGCACGGACAGGGATGAACACTGAAGCTTTCTTT	CASSARTGMNTEAFF	TRBJ1-1	NA	TRBD1	TRBV25-1
TGTGCCAGCAGCCAAAGGGCTGGGACTAGCGGGAGGGCTAGCTCCTACAATGAGCAGTTCTTC	CASSQRAGTSGRASSYNEQFF	TRBJ2-1	few	TRBD2	TRBV3-1/TRBV3-2
TGTGCCAGCAGTTTAGTGGGTAGCGGAAACTACGAGCAGTACTTC	CASSLVGSGNYEQYF	TRBJ2-7	once	NA	TRBV28